The sequence of this T cell receptor beta chain was determined in a study of human T cells and chemical hapten exposure. This clonotype was detected a few times. What it binds is not known. TCRdb recomputed calls from the RACE reads with MiXCR, one row per CDR3 protein. The data show approximately 71,000 distinct CDR3 sequences, 8.5% to 14% seen once. Germline V gene sequence: CDR1 SGDLS, CDR2 YYNGEE. Trimming took 6 bases from V and 7 from J, leaving 8 bases between them. This CDR3 is 11 amino acids long. Time point noted: patch test 3, about 24 weeks after DPC sensitization. Specified treatment: therapeutic diphenylcyclopropenone sensitization with weekly scalp DPC. Every patch test was put on after a blood sample was taken. Alopecia patients between 18 and 70 years old and suitable for DPC were used as donors. It was from unfractionated whole blood that total RNA was extracted. Notes on the study in general: Patch test scores rose with PT1 expanded TCR counts, a positive correlation.

This clonotype was obtained from a woman in her forties or fifties with alopecia areata. Some clones in this sample may be carry-over from other donors' samples. Sample: whole blood, taken in connection with sensitization to the hapten diphenylcyclopropenone (DPC). This chain connects TRBV9 to TRBJ2-1; D is undetermined. The CDR3 region has the DNA TGTGCCAGCAAAGGGCAGAATGAGCAGTTCTTC. This gives the protein CASKGQNEQFF.